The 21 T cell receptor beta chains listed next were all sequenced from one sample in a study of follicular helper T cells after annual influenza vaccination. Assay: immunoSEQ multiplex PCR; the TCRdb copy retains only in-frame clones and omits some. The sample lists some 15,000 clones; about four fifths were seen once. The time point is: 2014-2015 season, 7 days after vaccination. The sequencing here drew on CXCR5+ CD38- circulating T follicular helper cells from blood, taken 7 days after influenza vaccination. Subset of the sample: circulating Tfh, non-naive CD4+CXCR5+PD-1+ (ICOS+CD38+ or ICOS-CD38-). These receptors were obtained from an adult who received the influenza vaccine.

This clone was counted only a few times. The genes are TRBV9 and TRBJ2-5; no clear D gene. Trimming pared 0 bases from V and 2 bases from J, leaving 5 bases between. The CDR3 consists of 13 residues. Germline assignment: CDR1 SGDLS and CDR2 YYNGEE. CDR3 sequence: CASSVEAQETQYF. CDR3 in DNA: TGTGCCAGCAGCGTAGAAGCGCAAGAGACCCAGTACTTC.

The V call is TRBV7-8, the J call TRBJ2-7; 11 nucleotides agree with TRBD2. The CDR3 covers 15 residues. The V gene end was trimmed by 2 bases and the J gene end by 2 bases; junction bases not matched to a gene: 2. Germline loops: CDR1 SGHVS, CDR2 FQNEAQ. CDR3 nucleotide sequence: TGTGCCAGCAGCTTACCGACTAGCGGGACCTACGAGCAGTACTTC. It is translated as CASSLPTSGTYEQYF.

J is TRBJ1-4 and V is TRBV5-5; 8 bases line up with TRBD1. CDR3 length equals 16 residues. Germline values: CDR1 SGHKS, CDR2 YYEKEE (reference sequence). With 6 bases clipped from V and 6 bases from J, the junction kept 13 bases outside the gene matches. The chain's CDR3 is CASTPSRPGGYEKLFF. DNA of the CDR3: TGTGCCAGCACCCCCTCCCGCCCAGGGGGCTATGAAAAACTGTTTTTT.

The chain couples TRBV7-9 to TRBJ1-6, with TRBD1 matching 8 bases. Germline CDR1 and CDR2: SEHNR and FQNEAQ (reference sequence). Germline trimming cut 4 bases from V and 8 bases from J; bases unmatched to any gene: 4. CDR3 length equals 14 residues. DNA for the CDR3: TGTGCCAGCAGCTCACCGACAGGGGATTCACCCCTCCACTTT. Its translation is CASSSPTGDSPLHF.

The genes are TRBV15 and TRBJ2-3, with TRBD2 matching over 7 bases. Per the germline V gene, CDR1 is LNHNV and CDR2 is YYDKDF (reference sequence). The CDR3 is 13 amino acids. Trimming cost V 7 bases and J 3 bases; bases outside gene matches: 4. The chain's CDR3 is CATKAGSTDTQYF. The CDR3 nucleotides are TGTGCCACCAAAGCGGGATCGACAGATACGCAGTATTTT.

CDR3 sequence reads: CASSLSGKYTGELFF. The CDR3 nucleotides read TGTGCCAGCAGCTTGTCCGGGAAGTACACCGGGGAGCTGTTTTTT. The chain has TRBV5-6 and TRBJ2-2; TRBD2 might be the D (5 bases). Germline V CDR1 and CDR2: SGHDT, YYEEEE. The CDR3 extends over 15 amino acids. V was trimmed by 1 base and J by 3 bases, leaving 10 bases between them.

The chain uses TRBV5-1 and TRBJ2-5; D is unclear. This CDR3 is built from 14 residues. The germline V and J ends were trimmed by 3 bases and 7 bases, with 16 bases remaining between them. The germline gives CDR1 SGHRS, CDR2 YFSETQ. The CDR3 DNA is TGCGCCAGCAGCTCGCCGGAGAGTGGTGGGACCCAGTACTTC. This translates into CASSSPESGGTQYF.

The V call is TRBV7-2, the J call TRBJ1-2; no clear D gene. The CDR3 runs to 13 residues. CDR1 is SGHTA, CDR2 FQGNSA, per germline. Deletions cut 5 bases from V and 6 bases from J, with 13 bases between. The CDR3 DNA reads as TGTGCCAGCAGCCCAAGCTCTGAGGATGGCTACACCTTC. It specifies CASSPSSEDGYTF.

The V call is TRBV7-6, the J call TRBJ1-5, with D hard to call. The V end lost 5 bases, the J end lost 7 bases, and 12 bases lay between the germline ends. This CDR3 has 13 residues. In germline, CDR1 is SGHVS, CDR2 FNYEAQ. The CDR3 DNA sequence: TGTGCCAGCAGCGAGCAAGTACGCCAGCCCCAGCATTTT. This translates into CASSEQVRQPQHF.

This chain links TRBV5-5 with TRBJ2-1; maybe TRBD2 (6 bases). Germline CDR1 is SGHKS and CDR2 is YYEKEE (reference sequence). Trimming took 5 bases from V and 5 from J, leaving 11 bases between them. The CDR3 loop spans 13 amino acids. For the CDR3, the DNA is TGTGCCAGCAGTCGGGAGAGGGACAATGAGCAGTTCTTC. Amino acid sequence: CASSRERDNEQFF.

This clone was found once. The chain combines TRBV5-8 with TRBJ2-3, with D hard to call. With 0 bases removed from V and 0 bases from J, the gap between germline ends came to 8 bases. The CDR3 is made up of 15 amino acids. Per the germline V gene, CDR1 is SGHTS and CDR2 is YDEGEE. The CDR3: CASSLGSYSTDTQYF. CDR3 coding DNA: TGTGCCAGCAGCTTGGGTTCTTATAGCACAGATACGCAGTATTTT.

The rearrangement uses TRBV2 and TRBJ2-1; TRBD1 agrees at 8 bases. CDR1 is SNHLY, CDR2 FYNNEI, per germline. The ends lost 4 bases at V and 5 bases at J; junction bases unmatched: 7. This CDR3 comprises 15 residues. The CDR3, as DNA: TGTGCCAGCAGTGGGTGGACAGGGCCGGACAATGAGCAGTTCTTC. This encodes CASSGWTGPDNEQFF.

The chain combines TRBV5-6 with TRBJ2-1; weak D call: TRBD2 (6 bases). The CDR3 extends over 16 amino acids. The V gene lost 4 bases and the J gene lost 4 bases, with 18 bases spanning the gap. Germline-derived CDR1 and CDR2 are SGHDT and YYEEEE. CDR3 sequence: CASSKNLRTTYNEQFF. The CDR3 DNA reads TGTGCCAGCAGCAAGAACCTCCGGACTACGTACAATGAGCAGTTCTTC.

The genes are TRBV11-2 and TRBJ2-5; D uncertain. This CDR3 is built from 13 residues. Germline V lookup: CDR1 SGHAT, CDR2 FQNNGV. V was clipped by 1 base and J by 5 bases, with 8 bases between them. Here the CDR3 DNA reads TGTGCCAGCAGCTTAGGACCGCGGGAGACCCAGTACTTC. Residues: CASSLGPRETQYF.

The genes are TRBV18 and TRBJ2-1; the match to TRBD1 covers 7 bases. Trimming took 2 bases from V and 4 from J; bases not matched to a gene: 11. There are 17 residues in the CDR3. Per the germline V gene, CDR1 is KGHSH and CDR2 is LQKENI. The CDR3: CASSPRQGPTGYNEQFF. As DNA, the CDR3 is TGTGCCAGCTCACCAAGACAGGGACCTACAGGATACAATGAGCAGTTCTTC.

CDR3 residues: CASSLGPGQGRRPSYEQYF. As DNA, the CDR3 is TGTGCCAGCAGCTTAGGACCGGGACAGGGAAGGAGGCCCTCCTACGAGCAGTACTTC. The rearrangement joins TRBV7-2 to TRBJ2-7, with 9 bases that match TRBD1. This CDR3 has 19 residues. CDR1 and CDR2 (germline): SGHTA, FQGNSA. The junction had 13 bases not matched to a gene; V was cut back by 1 base and J by 0 bases.

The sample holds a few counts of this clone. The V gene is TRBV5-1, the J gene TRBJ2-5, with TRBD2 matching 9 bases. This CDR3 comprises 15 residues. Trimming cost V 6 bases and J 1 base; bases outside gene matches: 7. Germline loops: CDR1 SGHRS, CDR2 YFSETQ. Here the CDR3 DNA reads TGCGCCAGCACACGGGCGGGGGGGATCCAAGAGACCCAGTACTTC. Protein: CASTRAGGIQETQYF.

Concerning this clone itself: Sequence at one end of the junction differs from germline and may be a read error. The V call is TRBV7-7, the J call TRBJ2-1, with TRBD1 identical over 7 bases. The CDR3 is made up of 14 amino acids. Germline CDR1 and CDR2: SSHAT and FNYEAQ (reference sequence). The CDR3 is CASSPGTAYNEQFF. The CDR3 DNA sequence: TGTGCTAGCAGCCCAGGGACAGCCTACAATGAGCAGTTCTTC.

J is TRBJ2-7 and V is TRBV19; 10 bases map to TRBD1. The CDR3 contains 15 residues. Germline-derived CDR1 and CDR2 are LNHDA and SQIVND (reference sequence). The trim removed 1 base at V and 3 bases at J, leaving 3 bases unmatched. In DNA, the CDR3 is TGTGCCAGTAGTATAGCCGGGACAGGGGTCTACGAGCAGTACTTC. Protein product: CASSIAGTGVYEQYF.

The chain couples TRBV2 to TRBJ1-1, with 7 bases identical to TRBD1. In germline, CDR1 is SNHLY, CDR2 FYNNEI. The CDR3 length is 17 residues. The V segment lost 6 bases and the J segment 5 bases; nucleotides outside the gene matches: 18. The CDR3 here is CASRTREGRGRGTEAFF. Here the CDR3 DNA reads TGTGCCAGCAGGACCCGGGAGGGGAGGGGGCGCGGAACTGAAGCTTTCTTT.

CDR3 nucleotides: TGTGCCAGCAGTGAAAGGAGACTAGCGGTAGACAATGAGCAGTTCTTC. The encoded protein is CASSERRLAVDNEQFF. The V and J genes are TRBV6-1 and TRBJ2-1; TRBD2 agrees at 9 bases. Looked up from germline, CDR1 is MNHNS and CDR2 is SASEGT. This CDR3 spans 16 amino acids. V lost 2 bases and J lost 5; bases outside the gene matches: 7.